The 17 T cell receptor beta chains below all came from one sample that was sequenced in a study of CD8 T cells in Susac syndrome. After extraction with the RNeasy kit, about 0.5 to 1 ug of the RNA was reverse transcribed using random hexamers. TCRdb ran MiXCR on the immunoSEQ multiplex PCR reads and lists one entry per CDR3 protein. The sample holds around 200,000 distinct CDR3 sequences, about 90% seen once. The sequenced sample was CD8+ T cells from PBMCs. The receptors were sampled from a human donor with multiple sclerosis.

V and J are TRBV2 and TRBJ2-7; D remains unclear. Trimming left V 9 bases short and J 1 base short, with 13 bases between. Germline V gene sequence: CDR1 SNHLY, CDR2 FYNNEI. The CDR3 has 13 amino acids. CDR3 sequence reads: CARKQLESYEQYF. The CDR3 DNA is TGTGCCAGGAAGCAGCTAGAGTCCTACGAGCAGTACTTC.

V gene TRBV3-1 combines with J gene TRBJ2-1; no definite D call. V was pared by 1 base and J by 0 bases, with 13 bases between. From germline, CDR1 is LGHDT and CDR2 YNNKEL (reference sequence). This CDR3 spans 17 amino acids. CDR3 in amino acids: CASSQALTHSSYNEQFF. The CDR3, as DNA: TGTGCCAGCAGCCAAGCCTTGACCCACAGCTCCTACAATGAGCAGTTCTTC.

The chain has TRBV6-2 or TRBV6-3 and TRBJ2-7, with D maybe TRBD2 (5 bases). There are 13 residues in the CDR3. Germline values: CDR1 MNHEY, CDR2 SVGEGT. Between the trimmed V and J ends, which lost 4 bases and 2 bases, there was a span of 9 bases. CDR3 coding DNA: TGTGCCAGCAGTTGGAGTAGCGCCTACGAGCAGTACTTC. Residues: CASSWSSAYEQYF.

The rearrangement joins TRBV5-1 to TRBJ2-1; 8 bases agree with TRBD2. Per the germline V gene, CDR1 is SGHRS and CDR2 is YFSETQ. V lost 4 bases and J lost 7; bases outside the gene matches: 10. The CDR3 runs 15 residues. CDR3 sequence (DNA): TGCGCCAGCAGCCCCTCTAGCGGGTGGGGGAATGAGCAGTTCTTC. It encodes CASSPSSGWGNEQFF.

The rearrangement joins TRBV10-3 to TRBJ1-2; D is possibly TRBD1 (6 bases). Trimming left V 1 base short and J 2 bases short, with 14 bases between. Looked up from germline, CDR1 is ENHRY and CDR2 is SYGVKD. This CDR3 is built from 16 residues. The CDR3 loop is CAISEWSGQTNYGYTF. Here the CDR3 DNA reads TGTGCCATCAGTGAGTGGTCAGGACAGACGAACTATGGCTACACCTTC.

The chain joins TRBV2 to TRBJ1-2; D is perhaps TRBD1 (5 bases). Per germline, CDR1 SNHLY and CDR2 FYNNEI. The CDR3 length is 13 residues. Trimming cost V 3 bases and J 4 bases, with 9 bases left between them. The DNA for the CDR3 is TGTGCCAGCAGTGAGACAGACGGCTATGGCTACACCTTC. Amino acid sequence: CASSETDGYGYTF.

The chain employs TRBV2 and TRBJ2-5, with TRBD2 matching over 9 bases. J was trimmed by 5 bases and V by 2 bases; bases with no gene match: 9. The CDR3 loop spans 16 amino acids. Germline CDR1 SNHLY, CDR2 FYNNEI. The CDR3 sequence is CASSETAGGPRETQYF. CDR3 DNA: TGTGCCAGCAGTGAAACGGCGGGGGGGCCGAGGGAGACCCAGTACTTC.

The chain couples TRBV7-2 to TRBJ1-1; maybe TRBD1 (5 bases). The CDR3 length is 15 residues. The V and J ends lost 1 base and 1 base respectively, with 10 bases between them. The germline gives CDR1 SGHTA, CDR2 FQGNSA. CDR3 amino acids: CASSLGEGWNTEAFF. The CDR3 DNA reads TGTGCCAGCAGCTTAGGGGAGGGGTGGAACACTGAAGCTTTCTTT.

The genes are TRBV13 and TRBJ2-5, with TRBD1 matching 8 bases. V lost 5 bases and J lost 3; bases outside the gene matches: 5. The CDR3 length is 14 residues. CDR1 PRHDT and CDR2 FYEKMQ come from the germline V gene (reference sequence). CDR3 coding DNA: TGTGCCAGCAGCGAAGGGACAGGAAAAGAGACCCAGTACTTC. Its translation is CASSEGTGKETQYF.

In this sample, this clonotype turned up once. V is TRBV4-2 and J is TRBJ2-2; D is ambiguous. V shed 0 bases and J shed 6 bases, with 14 bases lying between them. The CDR3 totals 16 residues. Germline V gene lookup returns CDR1 LGHNA and CDR2 YNFKEQ. CDR3 amino acids: CASSQDQSLRPGELFF. The CDR3 nucleotides read TGTGCCAGCAGCCAAGATCAGAGCTTGCGACCCGGGGAGCTGTTTTTT.

The chain has TRBV20-1 and TRBJ2-3; a weak D match, TRBD1 (6 bases). Trimming stripped 4 bases from V and 3 bases from J, with 23 bases between. CDR1 DFQATT and CDR2 SNEGSKA come from the germline V gene (reference sequence). The CDR3 loop spans 17 amino acids. This CDR3 is CSANPFLMAGETDTQYF. CDR3 sequence (DNA): TGCAGTGCTAACCCCTTCCTTATGGCAGGGGAAACAGATACGCAGTATTTT.

The rearrangement uses TRBV27 and TRBJ2-7; 7 bases map to TRBD1. With V trimmed by 4 bases and J by 1 base, 7 bases remained unmatched. The CDR3 loop spans 15 amino acids. Germline V gene data show CDR1 as MNHEY and CDR2 as SMNVEV (reference sequence). The CDR3 coding sequence is TGTGCCAGCAGTTCGAGACAGGGTGTATCCTACGAGCAGTACTTC. Protein sequence: CASSSRQGVSYEQYF.

The rearrangement joins TRBV19 to TRBJ1-1; 7 bases agree with TRBD1. The CDR3 covers 16 residues. Germline lookup yields CDR1 LNHDA and CDR2 SQIVND (reference sequence). V lost 2 bases, J lost 1 base, and 7 bases stayed unmatched. Here the CDR3 DNA reads TGTGCCAGTAGTATAACAGGGGCCCCTGGGAACACTGAAGCTTTCTTT. Translated: CASSITGAPGNTEAFF.

This clonotype is a singleton in its sample. J is TRBJ1-6 and V is TRBV3-1; D unclear. Trimming removed 5 bases at V and 4 bases at J, with 9 bases between. Germline V lookup: CDR1 LGHDT, CDR2 YNNKEL (reference sequence). The CDR3 runs to 14 residues. The CDR3 bases are TGTGCCAGCAGCTGGGAGAGGTATAATTCACCCCTCCACTTT. Residues: CASSWERYNSPLHF.

The chain joins TRBV30 to TRBJ2-1; D possibly uses TRBD1 or TRBD2 (5 bases each). Germline V gives CDR1 GTSNPN, CDR2 SVGIG (reference sequence). The CDR3 has 14 residues. V was trimmed by 3 bases and J by 9 bases, leaving 18 bases between them. CDR3 bases: TGTGCCTGGAGCGGGGTCCTACTTGGGGCTGAGCAGTTCTTC. As protein: CAWSGVLLGAEQFF.

The rearrangement links TRBV7-9 to TRBJ1-2; D possibly corresponds to TRBD1 (5 bases). V was pared by 5 bases and J by 5 bases, with 15 bases between. This CDR3 region has 14 residues. Germline CDR1 reads SEHNR; CDR2 reads FQNEAQ (reference sequence). Here the CDR3 reads CASSTGTLWYGYTF. The CDR3 region has the DNA TGTGCCAGCAGCACCGGGACCTTATGGTATGGCTACACCTTC. Based on the CDR3 plus reference TRBV7-9 and TRBJ1-2, the full variable domain is DTGVSQNPRHKITKRGQNVTFRCDPISEHNRLYWYRQTLGQGPEFLTYFQNEAQLEKSRLLSDRFSAERPKGSFSTLEIQRTEQGDSAMYLCASSTGTLWYGYTFGSGTRLTVV.

The rearrangement links TRBV9 to TRBJ2-1; a possible D gene is TRBD1 (6 bases). This CDR3 is 14 amino acids long. Germline CDR1 reads SGDLS; CDR2 reads YYNGEE. V was trimmed by 3 bases and J by 3 bases, leaving 10 bases between them. The CDR3 nucleotides read TGTGCCAGCAGCGCCTCAGGGGACTACAATGAGCAGTTCTTC. Translation gives CASSASGDYNEQFF.